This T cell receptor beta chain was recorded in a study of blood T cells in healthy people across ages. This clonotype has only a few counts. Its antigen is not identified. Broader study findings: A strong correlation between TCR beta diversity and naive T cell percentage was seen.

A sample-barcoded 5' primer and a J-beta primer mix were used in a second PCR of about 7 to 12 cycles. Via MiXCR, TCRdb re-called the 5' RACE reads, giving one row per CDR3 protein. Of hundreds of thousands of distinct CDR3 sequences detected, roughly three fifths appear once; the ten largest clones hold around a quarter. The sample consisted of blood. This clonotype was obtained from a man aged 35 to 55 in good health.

In DNA form, the CDR3 reads TGTGCCAGCAGTTTATCGCTCTCGGGACTAGCGGGGGACGAGCAGTTCTTC. It specifies CASSLSLSGLAGDEQFF. This chain uses TRBV27 with TRBJ2-1; 14 positions agree with TRBD2. The length of the CDR3 is 17 residues. The V gene's germline CDR1 is MNHEY and CDR2 SMNVEV (reference sequence). V was pared by 0 bases and J by 10 bases, with 8 bases of the junction left unmatched.